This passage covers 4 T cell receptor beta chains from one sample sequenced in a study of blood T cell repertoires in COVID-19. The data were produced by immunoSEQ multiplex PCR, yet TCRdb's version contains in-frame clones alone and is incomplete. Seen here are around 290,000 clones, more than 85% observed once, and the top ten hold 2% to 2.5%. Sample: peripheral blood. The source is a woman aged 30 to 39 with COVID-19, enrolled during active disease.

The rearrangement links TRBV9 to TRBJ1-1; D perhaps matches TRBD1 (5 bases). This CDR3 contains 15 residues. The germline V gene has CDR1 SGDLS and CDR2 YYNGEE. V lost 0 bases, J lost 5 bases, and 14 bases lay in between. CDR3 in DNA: TGTGCCAGCAGCGTAGACTATTCCGCAGGGACTGAAGCTTTCTTT. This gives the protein CASSVDYSAGTEAFF. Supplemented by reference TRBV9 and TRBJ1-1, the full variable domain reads DSGVTQTPKHLITATGQRVTLRCSPRSGDLSVYWYQQSLDQGLQFLIQYYNGEERAKGNILERFSAQQFPDLHSELNLSSLELGDSALYFCASSVDYSAGTEAFFGQGTRLTVV.

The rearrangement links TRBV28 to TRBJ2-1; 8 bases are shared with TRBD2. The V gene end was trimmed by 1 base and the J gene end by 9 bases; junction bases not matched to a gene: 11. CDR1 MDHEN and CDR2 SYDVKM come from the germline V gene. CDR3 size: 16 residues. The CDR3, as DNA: TGTGCCAGCAGTTTATTCCCAGCGGGAGTCGGTGGTGAGCAGTTCTTC. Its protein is CASSLFPAGVGGEQFF. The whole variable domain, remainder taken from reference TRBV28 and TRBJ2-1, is DVKVTQSSRYLVKRTGEKVFLECVQDMDHENMFWYRQDPGLGLRLIYFSYDVKMKEKGDIPEGYSVSREKKERFSLILESASTNQTSMYLCASSLFPAGVGGEQFFGPGTRLTVL.

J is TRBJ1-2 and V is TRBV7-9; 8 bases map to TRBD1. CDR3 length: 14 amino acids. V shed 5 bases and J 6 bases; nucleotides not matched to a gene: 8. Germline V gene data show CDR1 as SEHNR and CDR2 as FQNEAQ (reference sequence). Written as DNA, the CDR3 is TGTGCCAGCAGCAACAGGGGGGGTCCTGATGGCTACACCTTC. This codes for CASSNRGGPDGYTF.

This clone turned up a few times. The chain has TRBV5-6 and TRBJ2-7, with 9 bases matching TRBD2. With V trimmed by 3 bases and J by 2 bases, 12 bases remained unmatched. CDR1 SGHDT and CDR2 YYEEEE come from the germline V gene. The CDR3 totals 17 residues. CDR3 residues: CASSSYPVAGVPYEQYF. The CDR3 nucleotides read TGTGCCAGCAGCTCCTACCCGGTAGCGGGAGTTCCCTACGAGCAGTACTTC.